The sequence of this TCR beta chain was determined in a study of blood T cells in healthy people across ages. Study findings and constraints: Greater diversity and more naive CD4+ cells were seen in long-lived donors than in aged donors.

The second PCR ran about 6 to 11 cycles with a sample-barcoded 5' primer and J-beta primers. From the 5' RACE reads, TCRdb called clonotypes with MiXCR, one entry per CDR3 protein. Among over 1,200,000 distinct CDR3 sequences listed, 59% were seen once. CDR3 size: 14 residues. With 5 bases clipped from V and 4 bases from J, the junction kept 6 bases outside the gene matches. From germline, CDR1 is SGHTA and CDR2 FQGNSA. Worth noting for this clonotype: Its antigen is not identified.

The sequencing sample was made of blood. This receptor was obtained from a man aged 18 to 30 in good health. The rearrangement uses TRBV7-2 and TRBJ2-7; TRBD2 aligns across 9 bases. CDR3 amino acids: CASSDGTSHYEQYF. The CDR3 DNA follows: TGTGCCAGCAGCGACGGGACTAGCCATTACGAGCAGTACTTC.